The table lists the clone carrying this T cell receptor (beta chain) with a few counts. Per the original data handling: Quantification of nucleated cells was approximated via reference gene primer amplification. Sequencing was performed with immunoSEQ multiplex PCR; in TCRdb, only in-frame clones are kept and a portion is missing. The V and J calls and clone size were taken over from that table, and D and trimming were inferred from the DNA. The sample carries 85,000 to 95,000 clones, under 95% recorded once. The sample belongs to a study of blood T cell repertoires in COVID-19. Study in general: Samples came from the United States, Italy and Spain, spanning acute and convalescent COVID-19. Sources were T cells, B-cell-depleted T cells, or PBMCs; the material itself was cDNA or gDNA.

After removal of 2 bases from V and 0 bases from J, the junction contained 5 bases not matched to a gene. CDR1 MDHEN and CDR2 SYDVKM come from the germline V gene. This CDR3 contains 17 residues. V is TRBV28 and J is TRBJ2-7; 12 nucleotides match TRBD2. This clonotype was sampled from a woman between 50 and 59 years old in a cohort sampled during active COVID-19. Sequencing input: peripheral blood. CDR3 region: CASSLKTSGGSSYEQYF. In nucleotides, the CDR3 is TGTGCCAGCAGTTTAAAGACTAGCGGGGGTAGCTCCTACGAGCAGTACTTC.